This paragraph reports one T cell receptor (beta chain). The CDR3 has 17 amino acids. Germline trimming cut 3 bases from V and 2 bases from J; bases unmatched to any gene: 9. CDR1 is MNHNS and CDR2 is SASEGT in the germline V gene. The sample originates from a study of shared T cell receptors in the human thymus. Method: immunoSEQ multiplex PCR; TCRdb's copy keeps in-frame clones and lacks some. Of over 650,000 clones detected, over 75% appear once; the ten largest clones hold 0.0094%. These data were likewise used in another study, on human thymus T cells.

Sequencing used thymocytes. The V and J genes are TRBV6-1 and TRBJ2-3; 9 bases match TRBD2. The sequence came from a boy younger than two with a congenital heart defect. CDR3 loop: CASSDWNQRGATDTQYF. Written as DNA, the CDR3 is TGTGCCAGCAGTGACTGGAATCAGCGGGGGGCCACAGATACGCAGTATTTT.